This T cell receptor (beta chain) was captured in a study of blood T cells in healthy people across ages. Findings and limits, study-wide: Higher diversity, along with more naive CD4+ cells, distinguished long-lived donors from aged donors.

This clonotype was counted between two and nine times. As yet, its antigen is unknown. CDR3 length: 15 amino acids. Germline V CDR1 and CDR2: MGHDK, SYGVNS. The V end lost 2 bases, the J end lost 10 bases, and 17 bases lay between the germline ends. The authors ran a second PCR of roughly 6 to 12 cycles using a sample-barcoded 5' primer and a J-beta primer mix. A template-switch adaptor with 12 random nucleotides tagged each cDNA molecule. TCRdb re-called the 5' RACE reads with MiXCR, one entry per CDR3 protein. The table shows more than 900,000 distinct CDR3 sequences, with approximately 25% occurring only once. The data also belong to a second study, concerning T cells of mothers and their children.

Sequenced input: blood. This clonotype was obtained from a girl aged 2 to 9 in good health. The V and J genes are TRBV25-1 and TRBJ1-4, with D possibly being TRBD1 (5 bases). The CDR3 DNA is TGTGCCAGCAGTGAAACGGGGGGGGTAAGGGGAAAACTGTTTTTT. Encoded protein: CASSETGGVRGKLFF.